This T cell receptor beta chain was observed in a study of shared T cell receptors in the human thymus. Sequencing used immunoSEQ multiplex PCR; TCRdb keeps in-frame clones, though not all of them. The repertoire has 500,000 to 850,000 clones, roughly 86% of them found once; the top ten carry 0.009% to 0.0095%. The germline CDR1 and CDR2 sequences are SGHAT and FQNNGV. The V and J ends lost 4 bases and 1 base, in that order; junction bases with no gene match: 10. This CDR3 is built from 17 residues. This sample was also put to use in a study of human thymus T cells. That report notes: Donors consisted of healthy Finnish infants (having corrective surgery for congenital heart defects). Corrective cardiac surgery supplied the resected thymus tissue. Thymic and blood repertoires appeared to show biased V and J gene usage. Thymic repertoires of unrelated individuals were reported in related research to overlap highly.

Material for sequencing was thymocytes. This TCR came from a boy under three years old with a congenital heart defect. The J gene is TRBJ2-5, the V gene TRBV11-2; 9 bases align to TRBD2. The CDR3 coding sequence is TGTGCCAGCAGCTCCGCAGCTAGCGGGGAGATCCAAGAGACCCAGTACTTC. Its translation is CASSSAASGEIQETQYF.